This T cell receptor (beta chain) is from a study of T-cell memory formation after mild COVID-19. About the study: The TCR clusters were mostly specific to one donor.

TCRdb reprocessed the 5' RACE reads with MiXCR, giving one entry per CDR3 protein. The table lists about 350,000 distinct CDR3 sequences, 28% of them singletons. There are a few counts of this clonotype. The antigen remains undetermined. Study findings and constraints: Later expanders leaned toward CD4+, whereas clones contracting from day 15 to 85 were balanced CD4/CD8. Of the contracting clones, CD4+ ones lay mainly in CM and EM, and CD8+ ones in EMRA. Cross-reactive memory appears to have joined, as suggested by some responding clones showing up in pre-infection memory.

The germline gives CDR1 SGHRS, CDR2 YFSETQ. The CDR3 spans 16 residues. V shed 4 bases, J shed 9 bases, and the junction held 15 bases outside the gene matches. The chain carries TRBV5-1 and TRBJ2-1; 8 bases match TRBD2. The receptor comes from an adult woman who had mild COVID-19 (a few samples of this study predate the infection). Cell type and time point are not known. The sequencing sample was made of PBMCs or a T cell subset sorted from them (not recorded which). The CDR3 spells CASSQFKDGGGSEQFF. Here the CDR3 DNA reads TGCGCCAGCAGCCAATTCAAGGATGGCGGGGGGTCTGAGCAGTTCTTC.